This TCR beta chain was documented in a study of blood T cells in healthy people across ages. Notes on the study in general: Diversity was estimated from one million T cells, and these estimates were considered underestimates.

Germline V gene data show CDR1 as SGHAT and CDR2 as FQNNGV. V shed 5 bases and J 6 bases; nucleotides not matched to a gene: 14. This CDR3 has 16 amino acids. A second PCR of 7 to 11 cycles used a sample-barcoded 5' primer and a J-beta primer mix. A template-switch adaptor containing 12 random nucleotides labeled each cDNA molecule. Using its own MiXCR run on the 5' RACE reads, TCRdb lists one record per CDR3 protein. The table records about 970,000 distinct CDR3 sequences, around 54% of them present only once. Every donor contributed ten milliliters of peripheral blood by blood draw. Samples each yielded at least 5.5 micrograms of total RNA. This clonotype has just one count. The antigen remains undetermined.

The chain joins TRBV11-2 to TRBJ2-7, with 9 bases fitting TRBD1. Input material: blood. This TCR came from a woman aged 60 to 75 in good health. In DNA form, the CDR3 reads TGTGCCAGCAGCCACTACCGGGACAGGGTATTACGCGAGCAGTACTTC. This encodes CASSHYRDRVLREQYF.